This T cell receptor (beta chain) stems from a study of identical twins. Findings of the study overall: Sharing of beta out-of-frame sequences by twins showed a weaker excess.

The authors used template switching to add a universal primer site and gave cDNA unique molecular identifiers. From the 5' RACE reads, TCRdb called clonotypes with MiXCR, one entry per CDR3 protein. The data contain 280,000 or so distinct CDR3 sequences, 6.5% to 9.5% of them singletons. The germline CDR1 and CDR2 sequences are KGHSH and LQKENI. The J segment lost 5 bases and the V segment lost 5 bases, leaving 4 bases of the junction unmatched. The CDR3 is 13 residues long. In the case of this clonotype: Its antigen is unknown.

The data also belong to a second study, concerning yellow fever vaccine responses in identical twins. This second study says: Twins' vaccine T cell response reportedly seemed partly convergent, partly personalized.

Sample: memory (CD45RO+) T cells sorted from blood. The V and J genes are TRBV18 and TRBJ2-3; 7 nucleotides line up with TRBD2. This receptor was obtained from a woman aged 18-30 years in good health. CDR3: CASSKSGKDTQYF. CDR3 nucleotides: TGTGCCAGCTCAAAGAGCGGGAAAGATACGCAGTATTTT.